This TCR beta chain was observed in a study of T cell repertoires in cytomegalovirus infection. The V gene's germline CDR1 is SGHTA and CDR2 FQGTGA. The V end lost 0 bases, the J end lost 6 bases, and 14 bases lay between the germline ends. The CDR3 length is 16 residues. In regard to this clonotype: Its target is not known.

Using its own MiXCR run on the reads, TCRdb lists one record per CDR3 protein. The table shows roughly 800,000 distinct CDR3 sequences, with approximately 32% occurring only once. J is TRBJ2-2 and V is TRBV7-3; possibly TRBD1 for D (5 bases). This TCR derives from a human donor in good health (CMV status not recorded). Some clones in this sample may be carry-over from other donors' samples. Here the sequenced sample was cultured CD8+ T cells from PBMCs, taken from culture after CMV antigen stimulation. CDR3 coding DNA: TGTGCCAGCAGCTTAACTTCCCAGGGTGGGCCCGGGGAGCTGTTTTTT. As protein: CASSLTSQGGPGELFF. The full variable domain, rest sourced from reference TRBV7-3 and TRBJ2-2, is GAGVSQTPSNKVTEKGKYVELRCDPISGHTALYWYRQSLGQGPEFLIYFQGTGAADDSGLPNDRFFAVRPEGSVSTLKIQRTERGDSAVYLCASSLTSQGGPGELFFGEGSRLTVL.